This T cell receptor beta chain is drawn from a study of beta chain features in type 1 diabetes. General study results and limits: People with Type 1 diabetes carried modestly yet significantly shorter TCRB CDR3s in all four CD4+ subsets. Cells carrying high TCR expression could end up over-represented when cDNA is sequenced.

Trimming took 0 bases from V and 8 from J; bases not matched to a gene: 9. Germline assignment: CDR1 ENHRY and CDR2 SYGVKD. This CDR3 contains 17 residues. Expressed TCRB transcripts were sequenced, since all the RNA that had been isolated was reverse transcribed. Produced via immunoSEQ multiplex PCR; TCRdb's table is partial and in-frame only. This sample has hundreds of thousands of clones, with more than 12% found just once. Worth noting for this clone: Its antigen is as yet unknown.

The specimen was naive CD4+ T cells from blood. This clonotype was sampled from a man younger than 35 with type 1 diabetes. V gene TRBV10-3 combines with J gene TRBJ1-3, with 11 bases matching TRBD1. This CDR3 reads CAISESKPRTGGYTIYF. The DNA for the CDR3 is TGTGCCATCAGTGAGTCGAAACCCCGGACAGGGGGCTACACCATATATTTT.